This T cell receptor (beta chain) was observed in a study of graft-versus-host responses after intestinal transplantation. Produced via immunoSEQ multiplex PCR; TCRdb's table is partial and in-frame only. The sample holds about 94,000 clones, 90% to 95% seen once. Trimming removed 11 bases from V and 2 bases from J; junction bases left unmatched: 8. Looked up from germline, CDR1 is MDHEN and CDR2 is SYDVKM. The length of the CDR3 is 14 residues. On this clone: Its antigen is not identified.

Study observations and caveats: Graft-donor T cell macrochimerism in patients accompanied high graft-versus-host to host-versus-graft clonal ratios in allografts.

This TCR came from a human donor who received an intestinal transplant. Sequenced material: unstimulated CD8+ T cells sorted from spleen or lymph node cells, taken before intestinal transplant. The chain carries TRBV28 and TRBJ1-5, with TRBD1 matching over 8 bases. The CDR3 DNA is TGTGCCGCCAGTGGGGGACAGGGCAATCAGCCCCAGCATTTT. It encodes CAASGGQGNQPQHF. Full variable domain (missing parts from reference TRBV28 and TRBJ1-5): DVKVTQSSRYLVKRTGEKVFLECVQDMDHENMFWYRQDPGLGLRLIYFSYDVKMKEKGDIPEGYSVSREKKERFSLILESASTNQTSMYLCAASGGQGNQPQHFGDGTRLSIL.